These 17 T cell receptor beta chains originate from one sample sequenced in a study of chemoradiotherapy in HPV16-positive cancers. The data were produced by immunoSEQ multiplex PCR, yet TCRdb's version contains in-frame clones alone and is incomplete. The table records roughly 13,000 clones, approximately 75% of them present only once. The sample was collected from a patient who underwent chemoradiotherapy. The receptors derive from a human donor with HPV-associated anogenital cancer.

The DNA of the CDR3 is TGTGCCAGCAGCCATTTACTGAACACCGGGGAGCTGTTTTTT. Protein sequence: CASSHLLNTGELFF. The chain is built from TRBV5-5 and TRBJ2-2; no firm D call. Germline CDR1 is SGHKS and CDR2 is YYEKEE (reference sequence). Trimming pared 4 bases from V and 1 base from J, leaving 8 bases between. This CDR3 has 14 amino acids.

The V gene is TRBV2, the J gene TRBJ1-5; D might be TRBD1 (6 bases). Between the trimmed V and J ends, which lost 8 bases and 5 bases, there was a span of 13 bases. The germline V gene has CDR1 SNHLY and CDR2 FYNNEI. The CDR3 totals 13 residues. The CDR3 coding sequence is TGTGCCAGCGGGGCTGAGGGGGATCAGCCCCAGCATTTT. Protein: CASGAEGDQPQHF.

The chain carries TRBV7-3 and TRBJ1-1; D gene ambiguous. Trimming removed 1 base at V and 4 bases at J, with 7 bases between. This CDR3 region has 13 residues. The germline CDR1 and CDR2 sequences are SGHTA and FQGTGA. In DNA form, the CDR3 reads TGTGCCAGCAGCTTAAAGTTGGGCACTGAAGCTTTCTTT. Its translation is CASSLKLGTEAFF.

This chain links TRBV19 with TRBJ2-4, with 7 positions matching TRBD1. The J segment lost 2 bases and the V segment lost 7 bases, leaving 5 bases of the junction unmatched. CDR1 is LNHDA and CDR2 is SQIVND in the germline V gene (reference sequence). This CDR3 region has 14 residues. Written as DNA, the CDR3 is TGTGCCAGTAACCGGGACAGTACCAAAAACATTCAGTACTTC. Translation: CASNRDSTKNIQYF. The full variable domain, completed using reference TRBV19 and TRBJ2-4, is DGGITQSPKYLFRKEGQNVTLSCEQNLNHDAMYWYRQDPGQGLRLIYYSQIVNDFQKGDIAEGYSVSREKKESFPLTVTSAQKNPTAFYLCASNRDSTKNIQYFGAGTRLSVL.

The chain has TRBV6-6 and TRBJ2-5; tentatively, D is TRBD1 (5 bases). Trimming pared 5 bases from V and 5 bases from J, leaving 18 bases between. Germline values: CDR1 MNHNY, CDR2 SVGAGI (reference sequence). The CDR3 contains 15 residues. The CDR3 nucleotides are TGTGCCAGCAGTAATACAGGCCGCCAATCGGAGACCCAGTACTTC. Translated, it gives CASSNTGRQSETQYF.

The chain employs TRBV29-1 and TRBJ2-5, with a tentative D call TRBD1 (6 bases). This CDR3 is built from 13 residues. Deletions cut 6 bases from V and 5 bases from J, with 16 bases between. Germline lookup yields CDR1 SQVTM and CDR2 ANQGSEA. The CDR3 sequence is CSVSNRDGETQYF. The CDR3 coding sequence is TGCAGCGTCAGTAACAGGGACGGGGAGACCCAGTACTTC.

V gene TRBV11-2 combines with J gene TRBJ1-2; tentatively, D is TRBD1 (6 bases). CDR1 and CDR2 from the germline V gene are SGHAT and FQNNGV. The CDR3 is 15 residues long. Trimming stripped 2 bases from V and 5 bases from J, with 15 bases between. This CDR3 is CASSLSGGAIYGYTF. CDR3 sequence (DNA): TGTGCCAGCAGCTTATCCGGGGGCGCGATTTATGGCTACACCTTC. The variable domain in full, completed from reference TRBV11-2 and TRBJ1-2, reads EAGVAQSPRYKIIEKRQSVAFWCNPISGHATLYWYQQILGQGPKLLIQFQNNGVVDDSQLPKDRFSAERLKGVDSTLKIQPAKLEDSAVYLCASSLSGGAIYGYTFGSGTRLTVV.

The gene calls are TRBV10-3 and TRBJ2-1; tentative D call: TRBD1 (5 bases). In germline, CDR1 is ENHRY, CDR2 SYGVKD. V lost 3 bases and J lost 4, with 13 bases in between. The CDR3 contains 15 residues. Written as DNA, the CDR3 is TGTGCCATCAGTGATGATGGACACCAATACAATGAGCAGTTCTTC. Translating gives CAISDDGHQYNEQFF.

By share of the sample, this clone is medium-sized (0.01 to 0.1%). V is TRBV7-9 and J is TRBJ1-6; no reliable D call. Between the trimmed V and J ends, which lost 3 bases and 5 bases, there was a span of 2 bases. The CDR3 consists of 12 residues. CDR1 and CDR2 from the germline V gene are SEHNR and FQNEAQ (reference sequence). The CDR3 nucleotides read TGTGCCAGCAGCTTGGATAATTCACCCCTCCACTTT. Translating it yields CASSLDNSPLHF.

Only a few counts were recorded for this clone. V and J are TRBV5-1 and TRBJ1-3; 9 nucleotides agree with TRBD1. There are 16 residues in the CDR3. V was clipped by 4 bases and J by 0 bases; unmatched bases: 5. CDR1 is SGHRS and CDR2 is YFSETQ in the germline V gene. CDR3 coding DNA: TGCGCCAGCAGCCCCCTGACAGGGGGCTCTGGAAACACCATATATTTT. Translated, it gives CASSPLTGGSGNTIYF.

The J gene is TRBJ1-4, the V gene TRBV14; D is ambiguous. Germline CDR1 and CDR2: SGHDN and FVKESK. With 0 bases removed from V and 6 bases from J, the gap between germline ends came to 14 bases. The CDR3 contains 16 residues. As DNA, the CDR3 is TGTGCCAGCAGCCAAGATATCGGTCAGGTGCATGAAAAACTGTTTTTT. This translates into CASSQDIGQVHEKLFF.

This sequence joins TRBV6-4 and TRBJ1-5; the D is unclear. Trimming removed 4 bases at V and 4 bases at J, with 8 bases between. The CDR3 consists of 13 residues. Germline CDR1 and CDR2: MRHNA and SNTAGT. CDR3 nucleotides: TGTGCCAGCAGTGCGGACCCTAATCAGCCCCAGCATTTT. Translation gives CASSADPNQPQHF.

The chain combines TRBV11-1 with TRBJ2-5; D is possibly TRBD1 (6 bases). The V end was cut by 4 bases, the J end by 5 bases, with 14 bases between. Looked up from germline, CDR1 is SGHAT and CDR2 is FQDESV (reference sequence). The CDR3 consists of 14 residues. Here the CDR3 reads CASSWTEVGETQYF. Here the CDR3 DNA reads TGTGCCAGCAGCTGGACAGAAGTAGGTGAGACCCAGTACTTC. Looking up the rest from reference TRBV11-1 and TRBJ2-5 gives the full variable domain: EAEVAQSPRYKITEKSQAVAFWCDPISGHATLYWYRQILGQGPELLVQFQDESVVDDSQLPKDRFSAERLKGVDSTLKIQPAELGDSAMYLCASSWTEVGETQYFGPGTRLLVL.

The chain is built from TRBV6-5 and TRBJ2-5; D is unclear. The V gene lost 0 bases and the J gene lost 2 bases, with 7 bases spanning the gap. Germline V gene lookup returns CDR1 MNHEY and CDR2 SVGAGI. The CDR3 extends over 14 amino acids. CDR3 sequence (DNA): TGTGCCAGCAGTTACTCCAAGTTACAAGAGACCCAGTACTTC. Translation: CASSYSKLQETQYF.

The DNA of the CDR3 is TGTGCCAGCAGTTACAGACAGGTCTCCTACGAGCAGTACTTC. This translates into CASSYRQVSYEQYF. The chain uses TRBV6-5 and TRBJ2-7, with D tentatively TRBD1 (6 bases). The germline CDR1 and CDR2 sequences are MNHEY and SVGAGI. With 2 bases removed from V and 0 bases from J, the gap between germline ends came to 8 bases. The CDR3 spans 14 residues.

This chain links TRBV6-1 with TRBJ1-5; perhaps TRBD1 as D (5 bases). The CDR3 totals 13 residues. CDR1 and CDR2 from the germline V gene are MNHNS and SASEGT. V lost 1 base and J lost 9, with 10 bases in between. Here the CDR3 reads CASSEGGRWPQHF. CDR3 bases: TGTGCCAGCAGTGAAGGGGGACGCTGGCCCCAGCATTTT.

V is TRBV11-3 and J is TRBJ2-2; unclear D gene. Germline CDR1 and CDR2: SGHNT and YENEEA. V was shortened by 5 bases and J by 5 bases, with 15 bases between the two germline ends. This CDR3 is built from 15 residues. This CDR3 reads CASSPRRQGTGELFF. CDR3 in DNA: TGTGCCAGCAGCCCCCGCCGGCAAGGGACCGGGGAGCTGTTTTTT.